This T cell receptor (beta chain) was captured in a study of vaccination and CD4 T cells after COVID-19. Study-level information: SARS-CoV-2 had been detected by nasal swab PCR in convalescent patients; under 10 were mild, one severe. Two of the convalescents were Hispanic, and the group consisted of six males and four females. Two doses of either BNT162b2 or mRNA-1273 vaccine were given to participants. The interval from dose two to post-vaccine sampling had a median of approximately 70 days, and it ranged from 14 to 241.

From germline, CDR1 is SGHNT and CDR2 YYREEE (reference sequence). V lost 0 bases and J lost 7, with 16 bases in between. The CDR3 runs to 15 residues. TCRdb reprocessed the PCR reads via MiXCR and lists one record per CDR3 protein. The sample lists about 39,000 distinct CDR3 sequences; about 35% were seen once. Time point meaning: late sampling 161 to 241 days after vaccination in three convalescent patients. The receptor comes from a human donor who had recovered from COVID-19. Material: CD4+ T cells from blood, obtained about 7 months after SARS-CoV-2 vaccination. The gene calls are TRBV5-4 and TRBJ2-5; possibly TRBD2 for D (5 bases). Written as DNA, the CDR3 is TGTGCCAGCAGCTTGGAAGGGCAGCGGTCGGTGACCCAGTACTTC. As protein: CASSLEGQRSVTQYF.